This T cell receptor (beta chain) stems from a study of blood T cell repertoires in COVID-19. Germline V gene data show CDR1 as MNHEY and CDR2 as SVGAGI. V was shortened by 8 bases and J by 0 bases, with 4 bases between the two germline ends. The CDR3 contains 11 residues. Under the authors' procedure: Estimation of nucleated cell counts was performed using reference gene primer amplification. Clones were read by immunoSEQ multiplex PCR, and TCRdb kept only the in-frame ones, dropping some. V, J and clone size are taken as reported in that table, and D and trimming were inferred from the DNA itself. The table includes some 260,000 clones, roughly 87% detected once.

The sequenced sample consisted of PBMCs or T cells enriched from blood (not recorded which). V is TRBV6-5 and J is TRBJ1-1; no firm D call. The source of this sequence is a woman in her thirties with acute COVID-19. CDR3 bases: TGTGCCAGCGGAGTGAACACTGAAGCTTTCTTT. This codes for CASGVNTEAFF.